This TCR beta chain was identified during a study of blood T cells in healthy people across ages. The wider study: When template switching was applied, about one barcoded beta molecule was captured per two T cells.

About this clonotype: The antigen remains undetermined.

Sample-barcoded 5' priming and a J-beta primer mix drove a second PCR of about 6 to 12 cycles. In TCRdb, the 5' RACE reads were re-called with MiXCR into one record per CDR3 protein. The sample records roughly 1,100,000 distinct CDR3 sequences, roughly 24% being singletons. Whole-study results and caveats: Without sorted subsets, naive and antigen-experienced compartments could not be conclusively compared.

The CDR3 consists of 15 residues. Germline CDR1 and CDR2: MNHNY and SVGAGI (reference sequence). A further study also used this sample, focusing on T cells of mothers and their children. Turning to that study: Study donors consisted of a few healthy Caucasian mothers and their six children.

V is TRBV6-6 and J is TRBJ2-5; 7 bases align to TRBD1. The J call may be in error: the DNA end matches TRBJ2-7 better. Material: blood. The receptor's source is a girl aged 2 to 9 in good health. CDR3 sequence reads: CASSRGQDHSYEQYF. CDR3 sequence (DNA): TGTGCCAGCAGCCGAGGACAGGATCACTCCTACGAGCAGTACTTC.